This T cell receptor beta chain appears in the sequencing data of a study of shared clonotypes between healthy human individuals. This table comes from immunoSEQ multiplex PCR, and its TCRdb copy is limited to in-frame clones, with some not included. The sample holds some 1,900,000 clones; about 94% are singletons and the top ten take around 1.2%. Only CD45RO-negative cells positively selected for CCR7 counted as naive CD8 cells, so terminally differentiated effector memory CD45RA+ cells were excluded. The V gene's germline CDR1 is MGHDK and CDR2 SYGVNS. This CDR3 contains 17 residues. V lost 3 bases, J lost 0 bases, and 15 bases lay in between.

What was sequenced was naive CD8+ T cells sorted from blood. The chain has TRBV25-1 and TRBJ2-4; D may match TRBD1 or TRBD2 (5 bases each). This TCR derives from a man younger than 35 in good health. The CDR3 DNA follows: TGTGCCAGCAGTGACACCGGGACCCTACTAGCCAAAAACATTCAGTACTTC. Encoded protein: CASSDTGTLLAKNIQYF.